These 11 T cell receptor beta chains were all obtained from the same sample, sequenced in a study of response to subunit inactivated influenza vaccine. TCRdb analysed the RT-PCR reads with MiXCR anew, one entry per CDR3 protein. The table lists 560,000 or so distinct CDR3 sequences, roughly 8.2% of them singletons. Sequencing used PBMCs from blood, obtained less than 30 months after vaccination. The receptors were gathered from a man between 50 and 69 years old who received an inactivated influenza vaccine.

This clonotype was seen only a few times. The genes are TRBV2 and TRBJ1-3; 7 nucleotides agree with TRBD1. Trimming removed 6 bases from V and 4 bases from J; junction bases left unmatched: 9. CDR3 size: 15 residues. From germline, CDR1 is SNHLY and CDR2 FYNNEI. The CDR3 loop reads CASSPDRVEGNTIYF. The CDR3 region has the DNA TGTGCCAGCAGCCCCGACAGGGTAGAAGGAAACACCATATATTTT.

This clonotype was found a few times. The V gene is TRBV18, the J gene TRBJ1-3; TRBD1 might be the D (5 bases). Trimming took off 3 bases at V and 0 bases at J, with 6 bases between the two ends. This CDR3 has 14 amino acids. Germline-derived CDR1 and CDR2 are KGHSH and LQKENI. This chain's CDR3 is CASSPQGSGNTIYF. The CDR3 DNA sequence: TGTGCCAGCTCACCCCAGGGCTCTGGAAACACCATATATTTT.

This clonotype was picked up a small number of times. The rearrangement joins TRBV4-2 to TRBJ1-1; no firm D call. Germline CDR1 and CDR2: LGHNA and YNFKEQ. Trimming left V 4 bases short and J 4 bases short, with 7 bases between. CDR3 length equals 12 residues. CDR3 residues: CASSPPSTEAFF. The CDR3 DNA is TGTGCCAGCAGCCCCCCGAGCACTGAAGCTTTCTTT.

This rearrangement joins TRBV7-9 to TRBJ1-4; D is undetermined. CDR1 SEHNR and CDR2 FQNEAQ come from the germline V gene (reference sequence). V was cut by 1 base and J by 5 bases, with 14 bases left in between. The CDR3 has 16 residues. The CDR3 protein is CASSLVGTSGNEKLFF. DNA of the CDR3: TGTGCCAGCAGCTTAGTGGGCACCTCTGGAAATGAAAAACTGTTTTTT.

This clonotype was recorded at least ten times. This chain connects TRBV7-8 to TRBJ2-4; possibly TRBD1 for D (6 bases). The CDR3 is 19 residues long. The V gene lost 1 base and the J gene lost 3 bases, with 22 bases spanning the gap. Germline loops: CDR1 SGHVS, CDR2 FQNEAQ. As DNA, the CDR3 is TGTGCCAGCAGCTTAGGAAGGGCCCCAACAGGGTCAGGCAAAAACATTCAGTACTTC. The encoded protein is CASSLGRAPTGSGKNIQYF.

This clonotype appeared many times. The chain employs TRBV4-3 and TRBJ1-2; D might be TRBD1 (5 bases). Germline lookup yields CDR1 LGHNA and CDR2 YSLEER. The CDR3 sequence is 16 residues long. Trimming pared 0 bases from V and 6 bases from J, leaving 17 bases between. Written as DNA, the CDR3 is TGCGCCAGCAGCCAAGAATCAGGAGGGGTTAAGGATGGCTACACCTTC. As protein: CASSQESGGVKDGYTF.

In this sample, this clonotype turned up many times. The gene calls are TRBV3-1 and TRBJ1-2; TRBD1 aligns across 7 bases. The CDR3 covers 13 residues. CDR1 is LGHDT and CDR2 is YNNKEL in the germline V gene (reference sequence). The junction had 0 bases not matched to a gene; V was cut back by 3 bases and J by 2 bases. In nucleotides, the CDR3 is TGTGCCAGCAGCCAGGGACAGAACTATGGCTACACCTTC. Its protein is CASSQGQNYGYTF. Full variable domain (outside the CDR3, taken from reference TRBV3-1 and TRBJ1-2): DTAVSQTPKYLVTQMGNDKSIKCEQNLGHDTMYWYKQDSKKFLKIMFSYNNKELIINETVPNRFSPKSPDKAHLNLHINSLELGDSAVYFCASSQGQNYGYTFGSGTRLTVV.

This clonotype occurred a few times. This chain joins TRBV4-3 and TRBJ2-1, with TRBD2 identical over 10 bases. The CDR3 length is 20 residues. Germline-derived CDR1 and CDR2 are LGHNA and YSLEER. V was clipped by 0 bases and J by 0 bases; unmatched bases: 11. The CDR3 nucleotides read TGCGCCAGCAGCCAAGAAGCGGGTAGCGGGAGGCCCCTCTCCTACAATGAGCAGTTCTTC. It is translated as CASSQEAGSGRPLSYNEQFF.

This chain's CDR3 is CAISESLLEGNTQYF. CDR3 bases: TGTGCCATCAGTGAGTCGCTTCTTGAGGGAAATACGCAGTATTTT. V and J are TRBV10-3 and TRBJ2-3; D perhaps matches TRBD2 (5 bases). This CDR3 region has 15 residues. Germline CDR1 ENHRY, CDR2 SYGVKD. V was clipped by 0 bases and J by 7 bases, with 14 bases between them.

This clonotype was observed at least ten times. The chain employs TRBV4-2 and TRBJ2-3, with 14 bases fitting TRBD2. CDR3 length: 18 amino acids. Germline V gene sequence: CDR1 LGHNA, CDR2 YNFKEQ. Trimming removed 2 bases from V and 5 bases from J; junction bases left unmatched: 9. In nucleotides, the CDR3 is TGTGCCAGCAGCCAACGACAGACTAGCGGGGGGGCCGTAGATACGCAGTATTTT. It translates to CASSQRQTSGGAVDTQYF.

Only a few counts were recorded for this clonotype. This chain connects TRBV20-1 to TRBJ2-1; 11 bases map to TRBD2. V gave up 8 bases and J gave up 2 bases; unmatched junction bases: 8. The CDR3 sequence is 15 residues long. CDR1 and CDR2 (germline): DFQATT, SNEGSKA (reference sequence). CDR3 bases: TGCAGTCCCGGGGGGACTAGCGGAACCTACAATGAGCAGTTCTTC. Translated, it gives CSPGGTSGTYNEQFF.